This is a list of T cell receptor beta chains from one sample in a study of CD8+CD57+ T cells in acquired aplastic anemia. TCRdb analysed the reads with MiXCR anew, one entry per CDR3 protein. The sample has about 240,000 distinct CDR3 sequences; 45% to 50% are singletons. Sequencing was carried out using sorted CD4+, CD8+, or CD8+CD57+ T cells (not recorded which) from PBMCs. The receptors shown here come from a human donor with aplastic anemia. The CDR3 runs from the conserved cysteine through the conserved F or W. Fields, in order: clone size, D gene, V gene, J gene, CDR3 protein, CDR3 DNA. D genes are given only for firm matches. Not every row has a clone size; where given, it reads once, few, many or a size class.

clone size: many
D gene: NA
V gene: TRBV9
J gene: TRBJ2-7
CDR3 protein: CASSVNGIEQYF
CDR3 DNA: TGTGCCAGCAGCGTAAATGGGATCGAGCAGTACTTC

clone size: many
D gene: TRBD1
V gene: TRBV29-1
J gene: TRBJ1-2
CDR3 protein: CSVLTGGFSTF
CDR3 DNA: TGCAGCGTGCTGACAGGGGGGTTTTCCACCTTC

clone size: many
D gene: NA
V gene: TRBV7-9
J gene: TRBJ2-1
CDR3 protein: CASNFARGGSYNEQFF
CDR3 DNA: TGTGCCAGCAACTTTGCTCGTGGGGGGTCCTACAATGAGCAGTTCTTC

clone size: once
D gene: NA
V gene: TRBV2
J gene: TRBJ1-4
CDR3 protein: CASSEYATNEKLFF
CDR3 DNA: TGTGCCAGCAGTGAATATGCAACTAATGAAAAACTGTTTTTT

clone size: many
D gene: NA
V gene: TRBV20-1
J gene: TRBJ2-1
CDR3 protein: CSARPGDSAQYNEQFF
CDR3 DNA: TGCAGTGCTAGGCCCGGAGACAGCGCCCAATACAATGAGCAGTTCTTC

clone size: NA
D gene: NA
V gene: TRBV10-2
J gene: TRBJ1-1
CDR3 protein: CASSRQLNTEAFF
CDR3 DNA: TGCGCCAGCAGTAGACAGCTGAACACTGAAGCTTTCTTT

clone size: many
D gene: NA
V gene: TRBV27
J gene: TRBJ1-5
CDR3 protein: CASSPGGGNQPQHF
CDR3 DNA: TGTGCCAGCAGCCCGGGGGGCGGGAATCAGCCCCAGCATTTT

clone size: NA
D gene: NA
V gene: TRBV12-3/TRBV12-4
J gene: TRBJ2-7
CDR3 protein: CASSSPAASSSYEQYF
CDR3 DNA: TGTGCCAGCAGTTCCCCTGCGGCTTCAAGCTCCTACGAGCAGTACTTC

clone size: NA
D gene: TRBD2
V gene: TRBV5-6
J gene: TRBJ2-3
CDR3 protein: CASSLASASGGADTQYF
CDR3 DNA: TGTGCCAGCAGCTTGGCGTCGGCTAGCGGGGGGGCAGATACGCAGTATTTT

clone size: NA
D gene: NA
V gene: TRBV4-3
J gene: TRBJ2-5
CDR3 protein: CASSLGVQGGETQYF
CDR3 DNA: TGCGCCAGCAGCCTGGGGGTACAGGGTGGAGAGACCCAGTACTTC

clone size: NA
D gene: TRBD1
V gene: TRBV20-1
J gene: TRBJ1-5
CDR3 protein: CSAEGVTGVENQPQHF
CDR3 DNA: TGCAGTGCAGAAGGAGTTACAGGGGTGGAAAATCAGCCCCAGCATTTT

clone size: many
D gene: TRBD2
V gene: TRBV2
J gene: TRBJ2-7
CDR3 protein: CAIVSGSPYEQYF
CDR3 DNA: TGTGCCATCGTTAGCGGGAGCCCCTACGAGCAGTACTTC

clone size: NA
D gene: TRBD2
V gene: TRBV4-2
J gene: TRBJ2-3
CDR3 protein: CASSPLSGGIADTQYF
CDR3 DNA: TGTGCCAGCAGTCCCCTAAGCGGGGGGATCGCAGATACGCAGTATTTT

clone size: NA
D gene: TRBD1
V gene: TRBV11-2
J gene: TRBJ1-1
CDR3 protein: CASSLGTGTTEAFF
CDR3 DNA: TGTGCCAGCAGCCTCGGGACAGGTACCACTGAAGCTTTCTTT

clone size: NA
D gene: NA
V gene: TRBV11-2
J gene: TRBJ1-3
CDR3 protein: CASSLVGNTIYF
CDR3 DNA: TGTGCCAGCAGCTTAGTTGGAAACACCATATATTTT

clone size: NA
D gene: TRBD1
V gene: TRBV6-2/TRBV6-3
J gene: TRBJ1-2
CDR3 protein: CASRRGTGGIYGYTF
CDR3 DNA: TGTGCCAGCAGGAGGGGGACAGGAGGGATCTATGGCTACACCTTC

clone size: NA
D gene: NA
V gene: TRBV20-1
J gene: TRBJ1-3
CDR3 protein: CSARDGASGNTIYF
CDR3 DNA: TGCAGTGCTAGAGATGGAGCTTCTGGAAACACCATATATTTT

clone size: many
D gene: TRBD2
V gene: TRBV7-9
J gene: TRBJ2-7
CDR3 protein: CASSLTSGFYEQYF
CDR3 DNA: TGTGCCAGCAGCTTGACTAGCGGATTCTACGAGCAGTACTTC

clone size: once
D gene: NA
V gene: TRBV29-1
J gene: TRBJ1-1
CDR3 protein: CSVGGFRTVRGTEAFF
CDR3 DNA: TGCAGCGTTGGGGGGTTTCGAACAGTTCGGGGGACTGAAGCTTTCTTT

clone size: many
D gene: NA
V gene: TRBV4-3
J gene: TRBJ1-2
CDR3 protein: CASSQDRNTNYGYTF
CDR3 DNA: TGCGCCAGCAGCCAAGACAGGAATACTAACTATGGCTACACCTTC

clone size: few
D gene: TRBD1
V gene: TRBV7-9
J gene: TRBJ2-7
CDR3 protein: CASSLIAGTGTYEQYF
CDR3 DNA: TGTGCCAGCAGCCTGATCGCCGGGACAGGGACCTACGAGCAGTACTTC

clone size: many
D gene: NA
V gene: TRBV28
J gene: TRBJ1-2
CDR3 protein: CASSPYNAYGYTF
CDR3 DNA: TGTGCCAGCAGTCCCTACAATGCGTATGGCTACACCTTC

clone size: NA
D gene: NA
V gene: TRBV7-2
J gene: TRBJ1-2
CDR3 protein: CASSPSGLYPGTF
CDR3 DNA: TGTGCCAGCAGCCCTTCCGGACTTTACCCAGGCACCTTC

clone size: NA
D gene: TRBD1
V gene: TRBV3-1
J gene: TRBJ1-2
CDR3 protein: CASSLYPDLTGDDYGYTF
CDR3 DNA: TGTGCCAGCAGTCTTTACCCGGACCTCACAGGGGACGACTATGGCTACACCTTC

clone size: few
D gene: NA
V gene: TRBV27
J gene: TRBJ2-5
CDR3 protein: CASRRGLTQETQYF
CDR3 DNA: TGTGCCAGCAGGCGGGGACTGACTCAAGAGACCCAGTACTTC

clone size: many
D gene: TRBD1
V gene: TRBV2
J gene: TRBJ2-3
CDR3 protein: CASSEATGPQYF
CDR3 DNA: TGTGCCAGCAGTGAAGCGACAGGGCCGCAGTATTTT

clone size: NA
D gene: TRBD1
V gene: TRBV7-2
J gene: TRBJ2-7
CDR3 protein: CATSDLLGDRDSYEQYF
CDR3 DNA: TGTGCCACCAGTGATTTGTTGGGGGACAGGGACTCCTACGAGCAGTACTTC

clone size: many
D gene: NA
V gene: TRBV7-9
J gene: TRBJ1-1
CDR3 protein: CASSPPTNTEAFF
CDR3 DNA: TGTGCCAGCAGCCCACCTACTAACACTGAAGCTTTCTTT

clone size: NA
D gene: TRBD1
V gene: TRBV27
J gene: TRBJ2-2
CDR3 protein: CASRLQGITGELFF
CDR3 DNA: TGTGCCAGCCGCCTACAGGGGATCACCGGGGAGCTGTTTTTT

clone size: many
D gene: TRBD1
V gene: TRBV10-3
J gene: TRBJ1-2
CDR3 protein: CAISGGTGLLRSGYTF
CDR3 DNA: TGTGCCATCAGTGGCGGGACAGGGTTGCTAAGGTCTGGCTACACCTTC

clone size: many
D gene: TRBD1
V gene: TRBV5-5
J gene: TRBJ1-5
CDR3 protein: CASSLVQGGQPQHF
CDR3 DNA: TGTGCCAGCAGCTTGGTACAGGGGGGTCAGCCCCAGCATTTT

clone size: NA
D gene: NA
V gene: TRBV29-1
J gene: TRBJ2-7
CDR3 protein: CSVGRTDDYEQYF
CDR3 DNA: TGCAGCGTTGGACGGACGGACGACTACGAGCAGTACTTC

clone size: few
D gene: NA
V gene: TRBV27
J gene: TRBJ1-1
CDR3 protein: CASSWNRLNTEAFF
CDR3 DNA: TGTGCCAGCAGTTGGAACAGGCTGAACACTGAAGCTTTCTTT

clone size: many
D gene: NA
V gene: TRBV20-1
J gene: TRBJ2-1
CDR3 protein: CSASSYTSSSLGEQFF
CDR3 DNA: TGCAGTGCTAGTTCTTACACTAGTTCAAGTCTAGGTGAGCAGTTCTTC

clone size: many
D gene: TRBD1
V gene: TRBV10-3
J gene: TRBJ1-1
CDR3 protein: CAISSGTGNTEAFF
CDR3 DNA: TGTGCCATCAGCTCCGGGACAGGGAACACTGAAGCTTTCTTT

clone size: NA
D gene: NA
V gene: TRBV20-1
J gene: TRBJ1-1
CDR3 protein: CSARGPGVSLSGEAFF
CDR3 DNA: TGCAGTGCTAGAGGACCAGGGGTGTCACTAAGCGGGGAAGCTTTCTTT

clone size: once
D gene: NA
V gene: TRBV29-1
J gene: TRBJ1-1
CDR3 protein: CSVARGGEAFF
CDR3 DNA: TGCAGCGTTGCCAGAGGGGGAGAAGCTTTCTTT

clone size: NA
D gene: NA
V gene: TRBV20-1
J gene: TRBJ2-1
CDR3 protein: CSARDHSYNEQFF
CDR3 DNA: TGCAGTGCTAGAGATCACTCCTACAATGAGCAGTTCTTC

clone size: few
D gene: TRBD2
V gene: TRBV2
J gene: TRBJ2-7
CDR3 protein: CASSDPGLARREQYF
CDR3 DNA: TGCGCCAGCAGTGACCCAGGACTAGCGAGGAGGGAGCAGTACTTC

clone size: many
D gene: NA
V gene: TRBV12-3/TRBV12-4
J gene: TRBJ2-7
CDR3 protein: CASSLTGEQYF
CDR3 DNA: TGTGCCAGCAGTTTGACTGGGGAGCAGTACTTC

clone size: many
D gene: NA
V gene: TRBV5-1
J gene: TRBJ2-7
CDR3 protein: CASSSDRTISYEQYF
CDR3 DNA: TGCGCCAGCAGCTCCGACAGGACTATCTCCTACGAGCAGTACTTC

clone size: many
D gene: NA
V gene: TRBV20-1
J gene: TRBJ1-1
CDR3 protein: CSAPDGDYMNTEAFF
CDR3 DNA: TGCAGCGCCCCCGACGGCGACTACATGAACACTGAAGCTTTCTTT

clone size: NA
D gene: NA
V gene: TRBV6-2/TRBV6-3
J gene: TRBJ2-1
CDR3 protein: CASSLASAASAYNEQFF
CDR3 DNA: TGTGCCAGCAGTTTGGCTAGCGCGGCTTCAGCCTACAATGAGCAGTTCTTC

clone size: NA
D gene: TRBD1
V gene: TRBV29-1
J gene: TRBJ1-2
CDR3 protein: CSVGRAGGPTNYGYTF
CDR3 DNA: TGCAGCGTTGGTAGGGCAGGGGGCCCGACTAACTATGGCTACACCTTC

clone size: many
D gene: NA
V gene: TRBV10-1
J gene: TRBJ2-1
CDR3 protein: CASSESRDRYNEQFF
CDR3 DNA: TGCGCCAGCAGTGAGTCGAGAGATCGCTACAATGAGCAGTTCTTC